The text below deals with one T cell receptor beta chain. Antigen: not known. The beta constant-region primer was an equimolar mix of two oligonucleotides covering TRBC1 and TRBC2. Ligated cDNA was amplified by four rounds of PCR with nested alpha and beta constant-region primers and SP2. One entry per CDR3 protein results from TCRdb running MiXCR on the UMI-ligation and nested PCR reads. The repertoire holds 85,000 to 130,000 distinct CDR3 sequences, with 14% as singletons. This sample is part of a study of naive and memory T cell subsets. Study-wide results and limits: Especially in CD8 cells, naive repertoires contained a few larger clonotypes, possibly CD45RA-re-expressing memory cells.

The CDR3 spans 13 residues. Trimming stripped 1 base from V and 8 bases from J, with 9 bases between. Germline assignment: CDR1 MNHEY and CDR2 SVGEGT. Specimen: naive CD8+ T cells from blood. The clonotype was recovered from a human donor in good health. The rearrangement links TRBV6-2 or TRBV6-3 to TRBJ2-1; D unresolved. CDR3 protein: CASSYFPGYEQFF. In DNA form, the CDR3 reads TGTGCCAGCAGTTACTTCCCAGGCTATGAGCAGTTCTTC.